This TCR beta chain was captured by sequencing in a study of patients and donors after allogeneic stem cell transplantation (dated by TCRdb to 2020 to 2022). Taken from the germline V gene, the CDR1 and CDR2 loops are ENHRY and SYGVKD. The cysteine opens and the phenylalanine closes a CDR3 of 11 amino acids. Only the CDR3 DNA stays, 33 bases, in frame from base 1. Cut back by 6 bases and 4 bases, the V and J ends lie 6 bases apart. The library was produced with RT-PCR. These reads were obtained on a NextSeq 550. The raw public reads went through TCRdb reprocessing: fastp at Q25, MiXCR clone calling, in-frame beta chains kept. Under each unique CDR3 protein, matching rows form one entry showing the most common genes and DNA. Here the sample has roughly 940,000 distinct CDR3 sequences; about 20% occur a single time. Under 6.5% of the sample rests with the top ten. As concerns this clonotype: The antigen this receptor binds is unknown. Base qualities are not provided; no much larger clone lies one nucleotide away.

Recombination linked TRBV10-3 to TRBJ1-1, with no D gene named confidently. The sequencing input was blood, either unsorted or a sorted T cell fraction (not recorded which). This TCR derives from a human donor who was either an allogeneic HSCT recipient or a stem cell or donor lymphocyte infusion donor (not recorded which). It is not recorded whose cells these are; they may come from a transplant donor. In nucleotides, the sequence is TGTGCCATCAGGGAAGCCACTGAAGCTTTCTTT. Its amino acids are CAIREATEAFF.